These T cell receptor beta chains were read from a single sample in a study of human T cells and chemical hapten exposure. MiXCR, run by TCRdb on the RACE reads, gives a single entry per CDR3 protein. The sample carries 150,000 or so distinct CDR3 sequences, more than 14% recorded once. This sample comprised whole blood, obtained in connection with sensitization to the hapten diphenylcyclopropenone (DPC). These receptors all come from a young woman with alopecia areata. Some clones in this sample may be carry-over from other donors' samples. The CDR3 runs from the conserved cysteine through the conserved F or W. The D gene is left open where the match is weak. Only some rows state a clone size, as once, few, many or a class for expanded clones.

cdr3_nt: TGCGCCAGCAGCCAAGATCCATATAGCTCCTACAATGAGCAGTTCTTC; cdr3_aa: CASSQDPYSSYNEQFF; j_call: TRBJ2-1; clone_size: many; d_call: .; v_call: TRBV4-3
cdr3_nt: TGCGCCAGCAGCTTGGCGGTCAGGGCCTCTTCCACAGATACGCAGTATTTT; cdr3_aa: CASSLAVRASSTDTQYF; j_call: TRBJ2-3; clone_size: few; d_call: .; v_call: TRBV5-1
cdr3_nt: TGTGCCAGCAGTTTATTCAGGGATTCACCCCTCCACTTT; cdr3_aa: CASSLFRDSPLHF; j_call: TRBJ1-6; clone_size: few; d_call: .; v_call: TRBV28
cdr3_nt: TGTGCCAGCACCCGGGGGGGTCTCGCTTTCTTT; cdr3_aa: CASTRGGLAFF; j_call: TRBJ1-1; clone_size: many; d_call: .; v_call: TRBV6-5
cdr3_nt: TGTGCCAGCAGTGAAGTTAGGACCAGCTATGGCTACACCTTC; cdr3_aa: CASSEVRTSYGYTF; j_call: TRBJ1-2; clone_size: .; d_call: .; v_call: TRBV6-1
cdr3_nt: TGCAGTGCTAGAGATCTCCTTTGGGGGGGGTCCGCTAATGAAAAACTGTTTTTT; cdr3_aa: CSARDLLWGGSANEKLFF; j_call: TRBJ1-4; clone_size: few; d_call: .; v_call: TRBV20-1
cdr3_nt: TGTGCCAGCAGTCTCAACCCCGGGACTAGCGTTTACAATGAGCAGTTCTTC; cdr3_aa: CASSLNPGTSVYNEQFF; j_call: TRBJ2-1; clone_size: .; d_call: TRBD2; v_call: TRBV27
cdr3_nt: TGTGCCAGCAGTTTGTACGGACTAGCGGCCCCGACCGGAGGGGCCCAGTACTTC; cdr3_aa: CASSLYGLAAPTGGAQYF; j_call: TRBJ2-5; clone_size: .; d_call: TRBD2; v_call: TRBV28
cdr3_nt: TGTGCCAGCAGCCTGCGTGGGGGCCACTCCTACGAGCAGTACTTC; cdr3_aa: CASSLRGGHSYEQYF; j_call: TRBJ2-7; clone_size: .; d_call: .; v_call: TRBV7-6
cdr3_nt: TGTGCCAGCAGCCGGGACGGGGTAACAGCAAATTCACCCCTCCACTTT; cdr3_aa: CASSRDGVTANSPLHF; j_call: TRBJ1-6; clone_size: few; d_call: .; v_call: TRBV5-6
cdr3_nt: TGTGCCAGCAGCTCGCCACCGGGACAGGGCTTCTACGAGCAGTACTTC; cdr3_aa: CASSSPPGQGFYEQYF; j_call: TRBJ2-7; clone_size: few; d_call: TRBD1; v_call: TRBV7-2
cdr3_nt: TGTGCCAGCAGTTCCAACACCCTCTGGACCGATCCGAACACCGGGGAGCTGTTTTTT; cdr3_aa: CASSSNTLWTDPNTGELFF; j_call: TRBJ2-2; clone_size: .; d_call: .; v_call: TRBV6-2/TRBV6-3
cdr3_nt: TGTGCCAGCAGTACTCAGGGGAATGAGCAGTTCTTC; cdr3_aa: CASSTQGNEQFF; j_call: TRBJ2-1; clone_size: few; d_call: .; v_call: TRBV6-2/TRBV6-3
cdr3_nt: TGTGCCAGCAGCCCAAGGGAATCCGGGGAGCTGTTTTTT; cdr3_aa: CASSPRESGELFF; j_call: TRBJ2-2; clone_size: few; d_call: .; v_call: TRBV9
cdr3_nt: TGTGCCAGCAGCCAATCCCGTAGCTCCTACAATGAGCAGTTCTTC; cdr3_aa: CASSQSRSSYNEQFF; j_call: TRBJ2-1; clone_size: few; d_call: .; v_call: TRBV3-1
cdr3_nt: TGTGTCAGCAGGACAGGGAGGAGGCGAGCTTTCTTT; cdr3_aa: CVSRTGRRRAFF; j_call: TRBJ1-1; clone_size: .; d_call: TRBD1; v_call: TRBV28
cdr3_nt: TGTGCCAGCAGCCAGGAGGGTTTCAAACTGTTTTTT; cdr3_aa: CASSQEGFKLFF; j_call: TRBJ1-4; clone_size: few; d_call: .; v_call: TRBV11-2
cdr3_nt: TGTGCCAGCAGCTTGTCACGGGATAATTCACCCCTCCACTTT; cdr3_aa: CASSLSRDNSPLHF; j_call: TRBJ1-6; clone_size: few; d_call: .; v_call: TRBV5-4
cdr3_nt: TGCAGCGTTGAGGCCAGATTAGAGACCCAGTACTTC; cdr3_aa: CSVEARLETQYF; j_call: TRBJ2-5; clone_size: many; d_call: .; v_call: TRBV29-1
cdr3_nt: TGCAGCGTTGAGGGACAGGGTACATACGAGCAGTACTTC; cdr3_aa: CSVEGQGTYEQYF; j_call: TRBJ2-7; clone_size: few; d_call: TRBD1; v_call: TRBV29-1
cdr3_nt: TGTGCCAGCACCCCATTCCGGGTAGCGGGCTGTTCACCCCTCCACTTT; cdr3_aa: CASTPFRVAGCSPLHF; j_call: TRBJ1-6; clone_size: few; d_call: .; v_call: TRBV6-9
cdr3_nt: TGCAGTGCTAGGCTAGCGGGGGGCGGCTCCTACAATGAGCAGTTCTTC; cdr3_aa: CSARLAGGGSYNEQFF; j_call: TRBJ2-1; clone_size: .; d_call: TRBD2; v_call: TRBV20-1
cdr3_nt: TGTGCCAGCCTAAAGGGTAGGTCGGGGACGAGGGAAGCTTTCTTT; cdr3_aa: CASLKGRSGTREAFF; j_call: TRBJ1-1; clone_size: .; d_call: .; v_call: TRBV12-3/TRBV12-4
cdr3_nt: TGTGCCAGCAGCTCACCGCTACTAGCGGGAGTAGGGACCGGGGAGCTGTTTTTT; cdr3_aa: CASSSPLLAGVGTGELFF; j_call: TRBJ2-2; clone_size: few; d_call: TRBD2; v_call: TRBV28
cdr3_nt: TGTGCCAGCAGTTTTGAGGATACCAATGAGCAGTTCTTC; cdr3_aa: CASSFEDTNEQFF; j_call: TRBJ2-1; clone_size: .; d_call: .; v_call: TRBV12-3/TRBV12-4
cdr3_nt: TGCAGCGCCATACCGGGTAGCGGCACAGATACGCAGTATTTT; cdr3_aa: CSAIPGSGTDTQYF; j_call: TRBJ2-3; clone_size: few; d_call: .; v_call: TRBV29-1
cdr3_nt: TGTGCCAGTACCTTGGCGGGGGGGACTAATGAAAAACTGTTTTTT; cdr3_aa: CASTLAGGTNEKLFF; j_call: TRBJ1-4; clone_size: few; d_call: .; v_call: TRBV19
cdr3_nt: TGTGCCAGCAGTTTATCATGGGGGGCTAATTCACCCCTCCACTTT; cdr3_aa: CASSLSWGANSPLHF; j_call: TRBJ1-6; clone_size: .; d_call: .; v_call: TRBV27
cdr3_nt: TGCGCCAGCAGCTTCCGGGACAGTAGCTCCTATAATTCACCCCTCCACTTT; cdr3_aa: CASSFRDSSSYNSPLHF; j_call: TRBJ1-6; clone_size: few; d_call: TRBD1; v_call: TRBV5-1
cdr3_nt: TGTGCCAGCAGTAGCCTTAAACAGACCGGCTACACCTTC; cdr3_aa: CASSSLKQTGYTF; j_call: TRBJ1-2; clone_size: .; d_call: .; v_call: TRBV9